The 9 T cell receptor beta chains below were found in one sample sequenced in a study of blood T cell repertoires in COVID-19. Measured with immunoSEQ multiplex PCR; TCRdb has only the in-frame clones, and not every one. The sample contains around 93,000 clones, 90% of which appear only once. Sequences were obtained from peripheral blood. All receptors derive from a young man with COVID-19, enrolled during active disease.

The chain's CDR3 is CASSQAGAPEAFF. As DNA, the CDR3 is TGTGCCAGCAGCCAAGCGGGAGCTCCTGAAGCTTTCTTT. The chain has TRBV3-1 (or the pseudogene TRBV3-2) and TRBJ1-1; D unresolved. Trimming took off 1 base at V and 6 bases at J, with 9 bases between the two ends. CDR3 length: 13 amino acids. The V gene's germline CDR1 is LGHDT and CDR2 YNNKEL (reference sequence).

This clone was seen only a few times. The rearrangement uses TRBV7-6 and TRBJ2-7; 10 bases fit TRBD1. The CDR3 consists of 19 residues. Germline values: CDR1 SGHVS, CDR2 FNYEAQ. V was clipped by 2 bases and J by 0 bases; unmatched bases: 13. The CDR3 DNA is TGTGCCAGCAGCTTACGCGGGACAGGGGCCACTAGGAGCTCCTACGAGCAGTACTTC. Translated: CASSLRGTGATRSSYEQYF.

This clone has just one count. The chain employs TRBV14 and TRBJ1-1, with a tentative D call TRBD1 (6 bases). This CDR3 has 15 residues. CDR1 is SGHDN and CDR2 is FVKESK in the germline V gene. V dropped 7 bases and J dropped 0 bases, with 15 bases sitting between them. CDR3 amino acids: CASKEWGQLNTEAFF. The CDR3 bases are TGTGCCAGCAAGGAGTGGGGACAATTGAACACTGAAGCTTTCTTT. The variable domain in full, completed from reference TRBV14 and TRBJ1-1, reads EAGVTQFPSHSVIEKGQTVTLRCDPISGHDNLYWYRRVMGKEIKFLLHFVKESKQDESGMPNNRFLAERTGGTYSTLKVQPAELEDSGVYFCASKEWGQLNTEAFFGQGTRLTVV.

The genes are TRBV11-2 and TRBJ1-6; TRBD1 matches 9 bases. Germline CDR1 and CDR2: SGHAT and FQNNGV. V was pared by 1 base and J by 9 bases, with 7 bases of the junction left unmatched. CDR3 length: 16 amino acids. CDR3 sequence: CASSLVGQGILSPLHF. The CDR3 region has the DNA TGTGCCAGCAGCTTAGTGGGACAGGGAATACTTTCACCCCTCCACTTT.

V is TRBV2 and J is TRBJ2-1; 9 nucleotides agree with TRBD2. V lost 8 bases, J lost 1 base, and 6 bases stayed unmatched. This CDR3 has 15 residues. CDR1 and CDR2 from the germline V gene are SNHLY and FYNNEI. As DNA, the CDR3 is TGTGCCAGCGATACCGCGGGAGGGTCCTACAATGAGCAGTTCTTC. This translates into CASDTAGGSYNEQFF.

The chain joins TRBV11-3 to TRBJ2-2; D might be TRBD2 (5 bases). CDR1 is SGHNT, CDR2 YENEEA, per germline. Trimming removed 1 base at V and 6 bases at J, with 6 bases between. The CDR3 sequence is 13 residues long. This CDR3 reads CASSLAGAGELFF. The CDR3 DNA sequence: TGTGCCAGCAGCTTAGCCGGGGCCGGGGAGCTGTTTTTT.

This clone was counted between two and nine times. The chain recombines TRBV28 with TRBJ1-2; 7 nucleotides agree with TRBD1. Germline V gives CDR1 MDHEN, CDR2 SYDVKM. The CDR3 covers 15 residues. With V trimmed by 8 bases and J by 6 bases, 15 bases remained unmatched. CDR3 residues: CASAPGDSLVDGYTF. CDR3 bases: TGTGCCAGCGCCCCTGGGGACAGCCTCGTCGATGGCTACACCTTC.

The chain joins TRBV29-1 to TRBJ2-3; 7 positions match TRBD2. V lost 6 bases, J lost 5 bases, and 17 bases stayed unmatched. From germline, CDR1 is SQVTM and CDR2 ANQGSEA. This CDR3 contains 16 residues. The DNA for the CDR3 is TGCAGCGTGGCTAATCCGGGACTACAGTCGGGAGATACGCAGTATTTT. Its translation: CSVANPGLQSGDTQYF.

The CDR3 region is CASRQGMNEQYF. The CDR3, as DNA: TGCGCCAGTCGACAGGGGATGAACGAGCAGTACTTC. This chain links TRBV5-1 with TRBJ2-7; 8 nucleotides line up with TRBD1. The V and J ends lost 8 bases and 5 bases, in that order; junction bases with no gene match: 6. This CDR3 region has 12 residues. The germline gives CDR1 SGHRS, CDR2 YFSETQ.